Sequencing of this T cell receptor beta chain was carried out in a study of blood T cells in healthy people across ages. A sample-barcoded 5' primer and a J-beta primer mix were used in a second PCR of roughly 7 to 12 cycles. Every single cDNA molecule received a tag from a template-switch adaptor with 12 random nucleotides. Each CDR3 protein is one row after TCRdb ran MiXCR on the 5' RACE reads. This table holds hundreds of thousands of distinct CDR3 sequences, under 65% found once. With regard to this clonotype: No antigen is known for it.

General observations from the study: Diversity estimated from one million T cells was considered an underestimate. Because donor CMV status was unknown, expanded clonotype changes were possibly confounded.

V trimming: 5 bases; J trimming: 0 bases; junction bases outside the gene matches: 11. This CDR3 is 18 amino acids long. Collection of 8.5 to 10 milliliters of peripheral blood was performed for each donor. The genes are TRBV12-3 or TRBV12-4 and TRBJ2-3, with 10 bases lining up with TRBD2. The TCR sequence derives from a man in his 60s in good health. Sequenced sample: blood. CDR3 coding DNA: TGTGCCAGCAGTCCTAAGATAAGCGGGGGGGCTAGCACAGATACGCAGTATTTT. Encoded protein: CASSPKISGGASTDTQYF.